Listed here are 31 T cell receptor beta chains from one sample, sequenced in a study of blood T cell repertoires in COVID-19. Assay: immunoSEQ multiplex PCR; the TCRdb copy retains only in-frame clones and omits some. The data contain over 200,000 clones, 90% to 95% of them seen just once; the ten biggest clones take up 1.2%. The specimen was PBMCs or T cells enriched from blood (not recorded which). These receptor sequences come from a human donor in a cohort exposed to, infected with or recovered from COVID-19 (not recorded which). The donor label of this sample is uncertain.

V usage is TRBV13 and J usage is TRBJ1-2, with 10 nucleotides matching TRBD1. Trimming at V came to 4 bases and at J to 5 bases, leaving 4 bases not matched to a gene. The CDR3 extends over 14 amino acids. The V gene's germline CDR1 is PRHDT and CDR2 FYEKMQ (reference sequence). CDR3 nucleotide sequence: TGTGCCAGCAGCTCCTGGACAGGGGGTTATGGCTACACCTTC. Amino acids: CASSSWTGGYGYTF.

This chain connects TRBV4-2 to TRBJ1-5, with no clear D. Germline V gives CDR1 LGHNA, CDR2 YNFKEQ. The CDR3 runs to 16 residues. The V and J ends lost 0 bases and 1 base respectively, with 10 bases between them. CDR3 region: CASSQELVGSNQPQHF. The CDR3 nucleotides are TGTGCCAGCAGCCAAGAACTAGTGGGGAGCAATCAGCCCCAGCATTTT.

The CDR3 sequence is CASSRVGGYNEQFF. The CDR3 nucleotides are TGCGCCAGCAGCAGGGTCGGAGGTTACAATGAGCAGTTCTTC. This chain connects TRBV5-1 to TRBJ2-1, with D tentatively TRBD2 (5 bases). There are 14 residues in the CDR3. Germline loops: CDR1 SGHRS, CDR2 YFSETQ. Trimming pared 4 bases from V and 4 bases from J, leaving 12 bases between.

This rearrangement joins TRBV25-1 to TRBJ1-6; possibly TRBD1 for D (5 bases). Trimming took off 1 base at V and 8 bases at J, with 12 bases between the two ends. Germline V gives CDR1 MGHDK, CDR2 SYGVNS. The CDR3 loop spans 15 amino acids. In DNA, the CDR3 is TGTGCCAGCAGTGAATCAATCGGGACTTATTCACCCCTCCACTTT. It specifies CASSESIGTYSPLHF. Filled out from reference TRBV25-1 and TRBJ1-6, the complete variable domain reads EADIYQTPRYLVIGTGKKITLECSQTMGHDKMYWYQQDPGMELHLIHYSYGVNSTEKGDLSSESTVSRIRTEHFPLTLESARPSHTSQYLCASSESIGTYSPLHFGNGTRLTVT.

The chain links TRBV11-2 to TRBJ1-1; maybe TRBD1 (5 bases). Trimming stripped 7 bases from V and 1 base from J, with 13 bases between. The CDR3 spans 14 residues. CDR1 is SGHAT and CDR2 is FQNNGV in the germline V gene. CDR3: CASTIIQGNTEAFF. In DNA form, the CDR3 reads TGTGCCAGCACCATCATCCAGGGGAACACTGAAGCTTTCTTT.

The V and J genes are TRBV11-3 and TRBJ2-1; 11 positions match TRBD2. The CDR3 covers 16 residues. Germline CDR1 is SGHNT and CDR2 is YENEEA. V was clipped by 1 base and J by 4 bases; unmatched bases: 3. The CDR3 is CASSLGSSGGYNEQFF. CDR3 sequence (DNA): TGTGCCAGCAGCTTAGGGTCTAGCGGGGGGTACAATGAGCAGTTCTTC.

V usage is TRBV29-1 and J usage is TRBJ2-3, with TRBD2 identical over 8 bases. With V trimmed by 2 bases and J by 3 bases, 4 bases remained unmatched. In germline, CDR1 is SQVTM, CDR2 ANQGSEA. The CDR3 spans 14 residues. The DNA of the CDR3 is TGCAGCGTTGAAAAGGGACTAGGGACAGATACGCAGTATTTT. It specifies CSVEKGLGTDTQYF.

The rearrangement links TRBV5-4 to TRBJ1-2; 8 bases are shared with TRBD1. With V trimmed by 5 bases and J by 7 bases, 7 bases remained unmatched. Germline CDR1 and CDR2: SGHNT and YYREEE (reference sequence). The CDR3 is made up of 13 amino acids. CDR3 in amino acids: CASSHRQGPGYTF. The CDR3 nucleotides read TGTGCCAGCAGTCATAGACAGGGGCCTGGCTACACCTTC.

V usage is TRBV19 and J usage is TRBJ2-2; D might be TRBD2 (7 bases). The CDR3 is 14 amino acids. V lost 4 bases, J lost 3 bases, and 9 bases lay in between. CDR1 is LNHDA and CDR2 is SQIVND in the germline V gene (reference sequence). CDR3 DNA: TGTGCCAGTAGTAGCGGGGGCCACACCGGGGAGCTGTTTTTT. Its protein is CASSSGGHTGELFF.

J is TRBJ1-1 and V is TRBV10-1, with 8 positions matching TRBD1. Germline V gives CDR1 WNHNN, CDR2 SYGVQD (reference sequence). The CDR3 sequence is 16 residues long. V gave up 4 bases and J gave up 3 bases; unmatched junction bases: 10. The CDR3 DNA sequence: TGCGCCAGCAGTGTCATGCCCGGGACAGGAGACACTGAAGCTTTCTTT. This gives the protein CASSVMPGTGDTEAFF.

The rearrangement uses TRBV5-1 and TRBJ1-1; D remains ambiguous. Germline V gene lookup returns CDR1 SGHRS and CDR2 YFSETQ. The CDR3 is made up of 14 amino acids. V gave up 1 base and J gave up 1 base, with 8 bases separating them. Written as DNA, the CDR3 is TGCGCCAGCAGCTTGCCCGGGGAGAACACTGAAGCTTTCTTT. Protein product: CASSLPGENTEAFF. The full variable domain, rest sourced from reference TRBV5-1 and TRBJ1-1, is KAGVTQTPRYLIKTRGQQVTLSCSPISGHRSVSWYQQTPGQGLQFLFEYFSETQRNKGNFPGRFSGRQFSNSRSEMNVSTLELGDSALYLCASSLPGENTEAFFGQGTRLTVV.

This clone was detected once. The CDR3 region is CAWSVLVNTEAFF. In DNA form, the CDR3 reads TGTGCCTGGAGTGTACTTGTGAACACTGAAGCTTTCTTT. V and J are TRBV30 and TRBJ1-1; the D is unclear. In germline, CDR1 is GTSNPN, CDR2 SVGIG (reference sequence). Trimming cost V 0 bases and J 0 bases, with 5 bases left between them. The CDR3 has 13 residues.

This chain uses TRBV7-2 with TRBJ2-3; TRBD1 might be the D (6 bases). This CDR3 is built from 13 residues. CDR1 and CDR2 from the germline V gene are SGHTA and FQGNSA. The V end was cut by 7 bases, the J end by 4 bases, with 12 bases between. The CDR3 reads CASIGQGSDTQYF. CDR3 coding DNA: TGTGCCAGCATTGGGCAGGGGTCAGATACGCAGTATTTT.

V gene TRBV7-9 combines with J gene TRBJ2-7; weak D call: TRBD1 (6 bases). The CDR3 totals 12 residues. The germline CDR1 and CDR2 sequences are SEHNR and FQNEAQ (reference sequence). V lost 5 bases, J lost 3 bases, and 8 bases lay in between. The CDR3 spells CASSRTDYEQYF. The CDR3 region has the DNA TGTGCCAGCAGCAGGACAGACTACGAGCAGTACTTC.

The chain joins TRBV19 to TRBJ2-7; tentatively, D is TRBD1 (5 bases). V lost 6 bases and J 2 bases, leaving 17 bases between the germline ends. In germline, CDR1 is LNHDA, CDR2 SQIVND (reference sequence). There are 15 residues in the CDR3. The CDR3 nucleotides read TGTGCCAGTAGACGAACTGGGGCAGTTCCCTACGAGCAGTACTTC. Protein: CASRRTGAVPYEQYF.

V usage is TRBV11-2 and J usage is TRBJ1-1; TRBD1 might be the D (5 bases). V lost 10 bases and J lost 7, with 13 bases in between. The germline gives CDR1 SGHAT, CDR2 FQNNGV. The length of the CDR3 is 11 residues. In DNA form, the CDR3 reads TGTGCCACCCGGGGGGGAGATGAAGCTTTCTTT. Its protein product is CATRGGDEAFF. Looking up the rest from reference TRBV11-2 and TRBJ1-1 gives the full variable domain: EAGVAQSPRYKIIEKRQSVAFWCNPISGHATLYWYQQILGQGPKLLIQFQNNGVVDDSQLPKDRFSAERLKGVDSTLKIQPAKLEDSAVYLCATRGGDEAFFGQGTRLTVV.

V usage is TRBV4-1 and J usage is TRBJ1-6, with D possibly being TRBD1 (6 bases). The CDR3 length is 17 residues. V was shortened by 1 base and J by 11 bases, with 21 bases between the two germline ends. CDR1 and CDR2 from the germline V gene are MGHRA and YSYEKL. CDR3 nucleotide sequence: TGCGCCAGCAGCCAAGGAGTATTGAGGGGGAATTTGGCACCCCTCCACTTT. Translating it yields CASSQGVLRGNLAPLHF.

The gene calls are TRBV25-1 and TRBJ1-4; D gene uncertain. The CDR3 is 15 residues long. Per the germline V gene, CDR1 is MGHDK and CDR2 is SYGVNS. Trimming cost V 2 bases and J 8 bases, with 15 bases left between them. CDR3 bases: TGTGCCAGCAGTGAAGGAGGACTGTCCTGGGAAAAACTGTTTTTT. Translation gives CASSEGGLSWEKLFF.

The chain couples TRBV7-9 to TRBJ1-2, with a possible D match to TRBD1 (5 bases). The CDR3 totals 19 residues. V dropped 7 bases and J dropped 0 bases, with 27 bases sitting between them. In germline, CDR1 is SEHNR, CDR2 FQNEAQ (reference sequence). This chain's CDR3 is CASTPLGRVELRSNYGYTF. The CDR3 DNA reads TGTGCCAGCACCCCTTTGGGCAGGGTGGAGCTCAGGTCTAACTATGGCTACACCTTC.

This clone showed up just once. The gene calls are TRBV7-3 and TRBJ2-2; TRBD1 might be the D (6 bases). The V and J ends lost 5 bases and 5 bases respectively, with 15 bases between them. The CDR3 is made up of 15 amino acids. Germline V gene sequence: CDR1 SGHTA, CDR2 FQGTGA. The CDR3 DNA sequence: TGTGCCAGCAGCATCACAGGGTCTCAGACCGGGGAGCTGTTTTTT. Its translation: CASSITGSQTGELFF.

J is TRBJ1-4 and V is TRBV2; 7 bases match TRBD1. V lost 8 bases and J lost 14; bases outside the gene matches: 11. Looked up from germline, CDR1 is SNHLY and CDR2 is FYNNEI. The CDR3 totals 12 residues. This CDR3 reads CASVEPGQLLFF. Here the CDR3 DNA reads TGTGCCAGCGTCGAACCGGGACAGCTTCTGTTTTTT.

This chain uses TRBV5-4 with TRBJ2-2; D not certain. The CDR3 has 15 residues. Germline CDR1 and CDR2: SGHNT and YYREEE (reference sequence). Trimming took 2 bases from V and 2 from J, leaving 10 bases between them. The CDR3 DNA is TGTGCCAGCAGCTTACGCGCGGATAACACCGGGGAGCTGTTTTTT. Its protein is CASSLRADNTGELFF.

In nucleotides, the CDR3 is TGTGCCAGCAGCCCAGGGGGTAGCTCCTATAATTCACCCCTCCACTTT. Protein product: CASSPGGSSYNSPLHF. V gene TRBV5-4 combines with J gene TRBJ1-6; 7 positions agree with TRBD1. The CDR3 totals 16 residues. Germline-derived CDR1 and CDR2 are SGHNT and YYREEE (reference sequence). V lost 4 bases, J lost 0 bases, and 4 bases stayed unmatched.

This clone was seen more than once but under ten times. The rearrangement links TRBV12-3 or TRBV12-4 to TRBJ2-7; D remains ambiguous. The CDR3 runs to 11 residues. V was cut by 6 bases and J by 6 bases, with 9 bases left in between. CDR3 loop: CASRAQSEQYF. The CDR3 DNA sequence: TGTGCCAGCAGAGCGCAGTCCGAGCAGTACTTC.

The rearrangement links TRBV5-1 to TRBJ1-1, with 7 bases aligning to TRBD1. V shed 3 bases, J shed 7 bases, and the junction held 12 bases outside the gene matches. This CDR3 has 15 residues. CDR1 and CDR2 from the germline V gene are SGHRS and YFSETQ. CDR3 sequence: CASSSSGQSGFEAFF. For the CDR3, the DNA is TGCGCCAGCAGCTCTTCGGGACAGTCCGGATTTGAAGCTTTCTTT. Combining the CDR3 with reference TRBV5-1 and TRBJ1-1 gives the whole variable domain KAGVTQTPRYLIKTRGQQVTLSCSPISGHRSVSWYQQTPGQGLQFLFEYFSETQRNKGNFPGRFSGRQFSNSRSEMNVSTLELGDSALYLCASSSSGQSGFEAFFGQGTRLTVV.

This clone was seen just once. The chain joins TRBV3-1 (or the pseudogene TRBV3-2) to TRBJ2-5, with TRBD2 as a possible D gene (7 bases). From germline, CDR1 is LGHDT and CDR2 YNNKEL (reference sequence). There are 14 residues in the CDR3. V lost 6 bases and J 5 bases, leaving 16 bases between the germline ends. The CDR3 sequence is CASSQRGARETQYF. DNA of the CDR3: TGTGCCAGCAGTCAACGGGGGGCTCGGGAGACCCAGTACTTC.

The chain links TRBV9 to TRBJ2-7; TRBD2 matches 8 bases. The CDR3 extends over 14 amino acids. V lost 0 bases to trimming and J lost 4 bases; unmatched junction nucleotides: 3. The germline V gene has CDR1 SGDLS and CDR2 YYNGEE. The CDR3 region has the DNA TGTGCCAGCAGCGTAGCTCAGCGGGGGTACGAGCAGTACTTC. It yields the protein CASSVAQRGYEQYF.

The chain has TRBV18 and TRBJ1-5; D call uncertain. The germline V gene has CDR1 KGHSH and CDR2 LQKENI. Between the trimmed V and J ends, which lost 3 bases and 2 bases, there was a span of 2 bases. The CDR3 has 12 residues. The DNA for the CDR3 is TGTGCCAGCTCACCCTGCAATCAGCCCCAGCATTTT. Its protein is CASSPCNQPQHF.

V is TRBV6-5 and J is TRBJ1-1; D ambiguous. Between the trimmed V and J ends, which lost 6 bases and 3 bases, there was a span of 17 bases. Germline CDR1 and CDR2: MNHEY and SVGAGI. The CDR3 is 15 amino acids. The CDR3 DNA reads TGTGCCAGCAGGCCGCTGGATAGGAGGGACACTGAAGCTTTCTTT. It is translated as CASRPLDRRDTEAFF.

This chain links TRBV9 with TRBJ1-1; D gene uncertain. The CDR3 length is 15 residues. Germline V CDR1 and CDR2: SGDLS, YYNGEE. The V end was cut by 0 bases, the J end by 1 base, with 10 bases between. CDR3 sequence reads: CASSVEAGPNTEAFF. The CDR3 region has the DNA TGTGCCAGCAGCGTAGAGGCAGGTCCGAACACTGAAGCTTTCTTT.

The rearrangement uses TRBV6-5 and TRBJ2-7; 10 nucleotides agree with TRBD1. This CDR3 comprises 14 residues. J was trimmed by 5 bases and V by 6 bases; bases with no gene match: 7. The germline CDR1 and CDR2 sequences are MNHEY and SVGAGI. Here the CDR3 reads CASRTGTGVDEQYF. The CDR3 DNA follows: TGTGCCAGCAGGACAGGGACAGGGGTCGACGAGCAGTACTTC.